The clone carrying this T cell receptor (beta chain) was seen only a few times. The target antigen is unknown. Profiled with immunoSEQ multiplex PCR; TCRdb holds only in-frame clones, not every one. The sample consists of around 19,000 clones, approximately 75% of them appearing once. The record originates from a study of T cell clonotyping in hematopoietic cell transplantation. Study-wide background: Recipient samples before transplant were obtained post-cytoreduction.

Study-wide results and limits: No sorting was done, leaving CD4 and CD8 contributions mixed.

Indicated time point: recipient sample about 28 days before transplant, after cytoreduction. The sequence was obtained from a man aged 55 to 70 with acute myeloid leukemia. Some clones in this sample may be carry-over from other donors' samples. The sequenced sample was peripheral blood mononuclear cells, obtained before stem cell transplant.

CDR3 in DNA: TGTGCCAGCAGTTACTCGGGCAGGAGGAATGAAAAACTGTTTTTT. Its translation: CASSYSGRRNEKLFF. V is TRBV6-5 and J is TRBJ1-4; D not resolved. The germline gives CDR1 MNHEY, CDR2 SVGAGI. The CDR3 runs to 15 residues. Between the trimmed V and J ends, which lost 0 bases and 5 bases, there was a span of 10 bases.